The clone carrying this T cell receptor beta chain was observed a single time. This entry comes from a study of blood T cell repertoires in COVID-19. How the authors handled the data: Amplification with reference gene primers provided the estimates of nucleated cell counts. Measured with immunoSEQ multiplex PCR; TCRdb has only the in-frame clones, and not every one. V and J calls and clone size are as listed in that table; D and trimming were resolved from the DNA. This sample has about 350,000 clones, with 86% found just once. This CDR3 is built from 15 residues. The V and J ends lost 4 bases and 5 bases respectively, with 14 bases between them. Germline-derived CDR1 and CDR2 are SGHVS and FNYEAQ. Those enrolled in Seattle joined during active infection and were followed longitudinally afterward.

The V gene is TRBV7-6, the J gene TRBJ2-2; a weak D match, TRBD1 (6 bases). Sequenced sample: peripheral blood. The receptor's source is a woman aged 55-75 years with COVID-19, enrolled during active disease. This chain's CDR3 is CASSSLWGQTGELFF. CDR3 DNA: TGTGCCAGCAGCTCCCTGTGGGGGCAGACCGGGGAGCTGTTTTTT.